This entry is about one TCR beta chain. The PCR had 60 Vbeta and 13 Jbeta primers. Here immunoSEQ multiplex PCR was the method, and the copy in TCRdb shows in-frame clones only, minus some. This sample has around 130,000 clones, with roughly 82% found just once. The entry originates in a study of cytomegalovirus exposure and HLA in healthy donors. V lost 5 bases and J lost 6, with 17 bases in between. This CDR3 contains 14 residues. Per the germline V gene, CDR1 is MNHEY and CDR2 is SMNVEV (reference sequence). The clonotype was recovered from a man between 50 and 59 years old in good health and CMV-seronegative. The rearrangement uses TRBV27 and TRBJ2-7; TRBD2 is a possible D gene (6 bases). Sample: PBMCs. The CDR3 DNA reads TGTGCCAGCAGTAGGACGGGAGATGGGGCCGAGCAGTACTTC. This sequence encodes CASSRTGDGAEQYF.